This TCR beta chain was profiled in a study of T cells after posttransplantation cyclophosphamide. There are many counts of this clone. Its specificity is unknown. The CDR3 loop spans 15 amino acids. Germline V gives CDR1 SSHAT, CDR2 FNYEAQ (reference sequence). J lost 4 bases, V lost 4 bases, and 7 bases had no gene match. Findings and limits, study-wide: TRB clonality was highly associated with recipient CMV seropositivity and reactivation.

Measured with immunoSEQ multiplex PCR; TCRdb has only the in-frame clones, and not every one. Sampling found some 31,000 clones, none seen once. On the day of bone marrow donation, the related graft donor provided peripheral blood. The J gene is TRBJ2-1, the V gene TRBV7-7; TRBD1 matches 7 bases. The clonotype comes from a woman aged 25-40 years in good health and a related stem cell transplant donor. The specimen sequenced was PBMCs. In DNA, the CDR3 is TGTGCCAGCAGCTCGGGACAGTCGGAATACAATGAGCAGTTCTTC. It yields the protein CASSSGQSEYNEQFF.